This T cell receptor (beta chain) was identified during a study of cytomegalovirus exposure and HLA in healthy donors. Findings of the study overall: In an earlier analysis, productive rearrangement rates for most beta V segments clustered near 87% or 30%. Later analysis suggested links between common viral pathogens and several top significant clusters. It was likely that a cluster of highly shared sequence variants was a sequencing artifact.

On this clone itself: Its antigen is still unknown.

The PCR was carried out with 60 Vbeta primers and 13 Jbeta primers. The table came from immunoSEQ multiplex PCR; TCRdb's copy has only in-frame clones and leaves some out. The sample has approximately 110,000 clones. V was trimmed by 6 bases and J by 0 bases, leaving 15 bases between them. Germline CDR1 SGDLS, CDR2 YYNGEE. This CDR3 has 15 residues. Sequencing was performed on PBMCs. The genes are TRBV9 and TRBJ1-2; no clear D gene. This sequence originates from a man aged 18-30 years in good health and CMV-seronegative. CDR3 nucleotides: TGTGCCAGCACCGCGGCGGGCGGACCTAACTATGGCTACACCTTC. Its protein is CASTAAGGPNYGYTF.